This T cell receptor beta chain was sequenced in a study of blood T cell repertoires in COVID-19. Looking at the study overall: The United States, Italy and Spain supplied acute and convalescent COVID-19 samples. Sources were T cells, B-cell-depleted T cells, or PBMCs; the material itself was cDNA or gDNA.

As processed by the authors: Amplification of reference gene primers was used by the study to estimate nucleated cell counts. Repertoires were generated with immunoSEQ multiplex PCR, while TCRdb's copy carries only in-frame clones and drops some. V and J calls and clone size are given by that table; D and trimming were obtained from the DNA. The sample consists of roughly 170,000 clones, about 87% of them appearing once. CDR1 and CDR2 (germline): ENHRY, SYGVKD. CDR3 length: 16 amino acids. With 7 bases clipped from V and 5 bases from J, the junction kept 9 bases outside the gene matches. J is TRBJ2-5 and V is TRBV10-3, with TRBD2 matching over 14 bases. This receptor was obtained from a woman younger than 35 who had recovered from COVID-19. Sequencing was performed on peripheral blood. The CDR3 here is CAITGTSGGVLETQYF. The CDR3 region has the DNA TGTGCCATCACCGGGACTAGCGGGGGTGTCCTGGAGACCCAGTACTTC.